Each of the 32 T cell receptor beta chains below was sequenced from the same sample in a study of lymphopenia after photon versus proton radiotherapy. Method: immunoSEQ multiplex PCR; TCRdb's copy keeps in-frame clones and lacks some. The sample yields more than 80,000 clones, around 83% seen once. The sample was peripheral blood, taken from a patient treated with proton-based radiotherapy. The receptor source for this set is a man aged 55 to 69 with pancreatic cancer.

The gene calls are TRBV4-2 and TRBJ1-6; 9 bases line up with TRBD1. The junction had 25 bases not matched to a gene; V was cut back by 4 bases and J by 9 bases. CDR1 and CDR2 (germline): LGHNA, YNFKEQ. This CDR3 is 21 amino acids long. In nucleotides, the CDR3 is TGTGCCAGCAGCCGTTCTCGCCGTGGGGGACAGGGATTATCTAGCGGTTCACCCCTCCACTTT. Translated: CASSRSRRGGQGLSSGSPLHF.

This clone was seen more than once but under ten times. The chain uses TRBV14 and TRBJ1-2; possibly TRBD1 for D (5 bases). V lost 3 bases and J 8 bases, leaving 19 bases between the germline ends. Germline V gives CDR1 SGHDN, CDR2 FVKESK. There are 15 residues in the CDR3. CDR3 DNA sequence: TGTGCCAGCAGCCAGCTACCTAGGGACTTACGGGGCTACACCTTC. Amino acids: CASSQLPRDLRGYTF.

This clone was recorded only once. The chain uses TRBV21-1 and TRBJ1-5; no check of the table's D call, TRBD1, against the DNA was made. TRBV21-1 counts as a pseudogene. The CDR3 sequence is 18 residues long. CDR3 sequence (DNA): TGTGCCAGCAGCAAAGTTCTTCAGACAGGAGATAGCAATCAGCCCCAGCATTTT. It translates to CASSKVLQTGDSNQPQHF.

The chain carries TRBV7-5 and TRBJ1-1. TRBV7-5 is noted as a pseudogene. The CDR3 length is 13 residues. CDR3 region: CARSLEGYTEAFF. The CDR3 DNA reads TGTGCCAGAAGCTTAGAGGGATACACTGAAGCTTTCTTT.

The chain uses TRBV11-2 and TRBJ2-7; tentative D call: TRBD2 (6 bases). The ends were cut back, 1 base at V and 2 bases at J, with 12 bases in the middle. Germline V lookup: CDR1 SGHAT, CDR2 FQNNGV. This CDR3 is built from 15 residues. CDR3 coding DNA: TGTGCCAGCAGCTTAGCGCCGGGAGTCACCTACGAGCAGTACTTC. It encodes CASSLAPGVTYEQYF.

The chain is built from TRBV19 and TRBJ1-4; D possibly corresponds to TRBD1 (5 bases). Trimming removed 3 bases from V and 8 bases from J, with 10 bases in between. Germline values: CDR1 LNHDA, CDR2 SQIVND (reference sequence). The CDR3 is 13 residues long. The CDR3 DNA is TGTGCCAGTAGTATTGGACGGGACGAAAAACTGTTTTTT. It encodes CASSIGRDEKLFF.

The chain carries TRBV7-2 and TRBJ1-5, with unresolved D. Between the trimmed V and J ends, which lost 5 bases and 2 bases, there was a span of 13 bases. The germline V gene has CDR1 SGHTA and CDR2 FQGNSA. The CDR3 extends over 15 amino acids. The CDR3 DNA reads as TGTGCCAGCAGCCTCGGGTCAACGGGCAATCAGCCCCAGCATTTT. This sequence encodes CASSLGSTGNQPQHF.

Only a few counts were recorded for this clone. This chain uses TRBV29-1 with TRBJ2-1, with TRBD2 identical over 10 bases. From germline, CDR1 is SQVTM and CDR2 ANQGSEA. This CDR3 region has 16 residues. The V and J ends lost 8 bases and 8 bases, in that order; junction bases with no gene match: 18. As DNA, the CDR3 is TGCAGCTTCGGGGGGGCGAGCGGGAGGGCCGTTGATGAGCAGTTCTTC. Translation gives CSFGGASGRAVDEQFF.

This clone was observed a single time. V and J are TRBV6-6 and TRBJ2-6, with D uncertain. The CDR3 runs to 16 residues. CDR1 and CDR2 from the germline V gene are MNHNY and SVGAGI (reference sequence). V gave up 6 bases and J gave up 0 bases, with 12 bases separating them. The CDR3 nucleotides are TGTGCCAGCAGGCAGTCCGGCGGCTCTGGGGCCAACGTCCTGACTTTC. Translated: CASRQSGGSGANVLTF.

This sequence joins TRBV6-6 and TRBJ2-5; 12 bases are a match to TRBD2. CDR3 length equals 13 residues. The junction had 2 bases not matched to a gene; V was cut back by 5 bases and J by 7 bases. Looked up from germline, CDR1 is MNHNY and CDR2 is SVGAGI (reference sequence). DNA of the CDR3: TGTGCCAGCAGTGGACTAGCGGGGCTGACCCAGTACTTC. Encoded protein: CASSGLAGLTQYF.

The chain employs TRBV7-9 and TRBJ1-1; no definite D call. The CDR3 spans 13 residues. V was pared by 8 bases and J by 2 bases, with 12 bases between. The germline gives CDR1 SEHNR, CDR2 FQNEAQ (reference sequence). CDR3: CASAAGPNTEAFF. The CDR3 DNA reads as TGTGCCAGCGCGGCAGGACCAAACACTGAAGCTTTCTTT.

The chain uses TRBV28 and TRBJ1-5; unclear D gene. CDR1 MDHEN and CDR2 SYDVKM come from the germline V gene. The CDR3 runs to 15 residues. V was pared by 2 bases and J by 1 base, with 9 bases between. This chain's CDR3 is CASSLLALSNQPQHF. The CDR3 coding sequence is TGTGCCAGCAGTTTACTCGCCTTAAGCAATCAGCCCCAGCATTTT. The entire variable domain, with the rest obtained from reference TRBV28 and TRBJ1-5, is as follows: DVKVTQSSRYLVKRTGEKVFLECVQDMDHENMFWYRQDPGLGLRLIYFSYDVKMKEKGDIPEGYSVSREKKERFSLILESASTNQTSMYLCASSLLALSNQPQHFGDGTRLSIL.

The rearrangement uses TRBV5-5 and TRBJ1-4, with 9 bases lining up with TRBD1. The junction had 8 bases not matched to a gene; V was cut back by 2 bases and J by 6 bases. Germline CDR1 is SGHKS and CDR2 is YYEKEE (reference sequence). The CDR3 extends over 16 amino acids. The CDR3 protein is CASSLGYRGLDEKLFF. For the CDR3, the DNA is TGTGCCAGCAGCTTAGGATACAGGGGGCTAGATGAAAAACTGTTTTTT.

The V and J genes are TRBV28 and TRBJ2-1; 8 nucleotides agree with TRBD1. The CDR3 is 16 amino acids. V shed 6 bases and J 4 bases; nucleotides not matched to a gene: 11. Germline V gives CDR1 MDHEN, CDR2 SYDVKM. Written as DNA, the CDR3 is TGTGCCAGCAGCACTCCGGCAGGGGGCCATTACAATGAGCAGTTCTTC. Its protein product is CASSTPAGGHYNEQFF. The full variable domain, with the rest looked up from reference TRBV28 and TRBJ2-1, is DVKVTQSSRYLVKRTGEKVFLECVQDMDHENMFWYRQDPGLGLRLIYFSYDVKMKEKGDIPEGYSVSREKKERFSLILESASTNQTSMYLCASSTPAGGHYNEQFFGPGTRLTVL.

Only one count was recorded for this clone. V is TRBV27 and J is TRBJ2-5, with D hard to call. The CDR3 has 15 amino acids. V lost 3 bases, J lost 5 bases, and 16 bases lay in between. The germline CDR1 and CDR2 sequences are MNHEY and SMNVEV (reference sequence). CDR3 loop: CASSLNWGRAETQYF. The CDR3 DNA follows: TGTGCCAGCAGTTTGAATTGGGGTCGAGCGGAGACCCAGTACTTC.

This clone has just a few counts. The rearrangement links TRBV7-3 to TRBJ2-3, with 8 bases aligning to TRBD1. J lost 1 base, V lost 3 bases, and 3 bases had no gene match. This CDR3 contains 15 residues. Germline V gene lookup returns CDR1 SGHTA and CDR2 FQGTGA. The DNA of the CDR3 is TGTGCCAGCAGCTTCGGACAGGGTGGCACAGATACGCAGTATTTT. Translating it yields CASSFGQGGTDTQYF.

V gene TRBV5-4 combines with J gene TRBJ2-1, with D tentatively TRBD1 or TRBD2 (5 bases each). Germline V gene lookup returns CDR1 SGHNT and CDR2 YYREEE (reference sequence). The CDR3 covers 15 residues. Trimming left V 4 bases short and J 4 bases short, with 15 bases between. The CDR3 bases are TGTGCCAGCAGCACAATGGGACCCCTTTACAATGAGCAGTTCTTC. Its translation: CASSTMGPLYNEQFF.

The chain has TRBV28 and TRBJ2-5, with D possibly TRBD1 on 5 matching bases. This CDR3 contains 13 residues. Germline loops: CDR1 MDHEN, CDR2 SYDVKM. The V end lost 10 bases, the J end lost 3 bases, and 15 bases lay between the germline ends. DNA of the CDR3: TGTGCCACCACGGTGCCAGGGAAAGAGACCCAGTACTTC. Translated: CATTVPGKETQYF. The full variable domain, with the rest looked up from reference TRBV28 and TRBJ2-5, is DVKVTQSSRYLVKRTGEKVFLECVQDMDHENMFWYRQDPGLGLRLIYFSYDVKMKEKGDIPEGYSVSREKKERFSLILESASTNQTSMYLCATTVPGKETQYFGPGTRLLVL.

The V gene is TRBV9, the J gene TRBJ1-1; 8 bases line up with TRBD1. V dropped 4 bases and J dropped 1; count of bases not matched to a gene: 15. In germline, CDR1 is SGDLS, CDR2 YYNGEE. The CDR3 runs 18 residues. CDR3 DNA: TGTGCCAGCAGCTTTCGAGCAGGGGGCGCGGTAGCGAACACTGAAGCTTTCTTT. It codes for CASSFRAGGAVANTEAFF. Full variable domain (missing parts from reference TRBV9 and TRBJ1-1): DSGVTQTPKHLITATGQRVTLRCSPRSGDLSVYWYQQSLDQGLQFLIQYYNGEERAKGNILERFSAQQFPDLHSELNLSSLELGDSALYFCASSFRAGGAVANTEAFFGQGTRLTVV.

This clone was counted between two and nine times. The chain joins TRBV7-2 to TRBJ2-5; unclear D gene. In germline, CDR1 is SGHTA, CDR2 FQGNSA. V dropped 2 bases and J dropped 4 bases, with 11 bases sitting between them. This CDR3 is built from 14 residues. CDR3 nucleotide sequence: TGTGCCAGCAGCTTAAACAGTCGCGGAGAGACCCAGTACTTC. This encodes CASSLNSRGETQYF.

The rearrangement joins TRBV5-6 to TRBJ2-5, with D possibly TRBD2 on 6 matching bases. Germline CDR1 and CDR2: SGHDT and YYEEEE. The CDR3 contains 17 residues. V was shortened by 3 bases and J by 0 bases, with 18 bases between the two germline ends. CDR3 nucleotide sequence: TGTGCCAGCAGCTCCCCGGGGGTCAATCCGTACCAAGAGACCCAGTACTTC. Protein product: CASSSPGVNPYQETQYF.

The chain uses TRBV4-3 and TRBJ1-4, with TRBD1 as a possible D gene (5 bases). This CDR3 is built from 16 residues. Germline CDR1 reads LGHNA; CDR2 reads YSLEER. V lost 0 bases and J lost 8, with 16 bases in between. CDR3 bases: TGCGCCAGCAGCCAAGATCAGATGGGACGCGGGGAAAAACTGTTTTTT. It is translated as CASSQDQMGRGEKLFF.

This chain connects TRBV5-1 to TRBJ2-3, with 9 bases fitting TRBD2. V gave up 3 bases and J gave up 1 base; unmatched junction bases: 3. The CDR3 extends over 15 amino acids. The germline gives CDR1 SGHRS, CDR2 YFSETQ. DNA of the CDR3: TGCGCCAGCAGCTATGCGGGAGGGGGCACAGATACGCAGTATTTT. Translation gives CASSYAGGGTDTQYF.

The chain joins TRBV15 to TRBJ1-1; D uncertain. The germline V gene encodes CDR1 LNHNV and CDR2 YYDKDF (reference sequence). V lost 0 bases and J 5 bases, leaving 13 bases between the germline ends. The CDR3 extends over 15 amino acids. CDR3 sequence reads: CATSRDLGTGTEAFF. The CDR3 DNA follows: TGTGCCACCAGCAGAGATTTGGGCACCGGGACTGAAGCTTTCTTT.

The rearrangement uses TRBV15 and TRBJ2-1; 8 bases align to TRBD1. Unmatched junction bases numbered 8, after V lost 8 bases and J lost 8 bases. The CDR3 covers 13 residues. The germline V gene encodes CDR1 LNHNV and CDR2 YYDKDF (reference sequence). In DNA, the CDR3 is TGTGCCACCCAATACCAGGGGGCAGATGAGCAGTTCTTC. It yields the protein CATQYQGADEQFF.

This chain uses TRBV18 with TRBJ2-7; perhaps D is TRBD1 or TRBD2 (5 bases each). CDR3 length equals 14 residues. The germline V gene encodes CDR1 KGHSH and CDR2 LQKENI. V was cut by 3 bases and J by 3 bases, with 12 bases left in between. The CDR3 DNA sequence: TGTGCCAGCTCACCCAGGGACGTCCTCTACGAGCAGTACTTC. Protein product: CASSPRDVLYEQYF.

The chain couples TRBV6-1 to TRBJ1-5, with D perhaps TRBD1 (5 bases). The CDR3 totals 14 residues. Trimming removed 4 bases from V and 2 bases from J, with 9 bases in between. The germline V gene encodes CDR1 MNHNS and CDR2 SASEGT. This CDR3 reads CASSVLTGNQPQHF. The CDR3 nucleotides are TGTGCCAGCAGTGTACTGACAGGCAATCAGCCCCAGCATTTT.

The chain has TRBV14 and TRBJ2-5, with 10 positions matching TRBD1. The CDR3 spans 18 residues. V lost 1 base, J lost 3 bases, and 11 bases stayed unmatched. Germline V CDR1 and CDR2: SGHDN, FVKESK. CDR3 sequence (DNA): TGTGCCAGCAGCCAAGGGACAGGGGGACTCAGATTTGAAGAGACCCAGTACTTC. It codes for CASSQGTGGLRFEETQYF.

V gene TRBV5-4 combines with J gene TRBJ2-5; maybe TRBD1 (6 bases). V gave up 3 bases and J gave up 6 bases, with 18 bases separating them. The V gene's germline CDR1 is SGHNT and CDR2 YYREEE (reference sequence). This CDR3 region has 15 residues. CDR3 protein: CASSSEASRGKTQYF. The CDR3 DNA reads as TGTGCCAGCAGCTCCGAAGCCAGCAGGGGAAAGACCCAGTACTTC.

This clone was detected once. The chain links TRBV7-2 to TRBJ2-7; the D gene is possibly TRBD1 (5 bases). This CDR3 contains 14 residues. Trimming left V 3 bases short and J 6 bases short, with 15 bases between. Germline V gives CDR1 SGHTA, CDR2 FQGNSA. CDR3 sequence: CASSLGSTVSEQYF. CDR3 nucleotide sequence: TGTGCCAGCAGCTTGGGCTCGACAGTCTCCGAGCAGTACTTC.

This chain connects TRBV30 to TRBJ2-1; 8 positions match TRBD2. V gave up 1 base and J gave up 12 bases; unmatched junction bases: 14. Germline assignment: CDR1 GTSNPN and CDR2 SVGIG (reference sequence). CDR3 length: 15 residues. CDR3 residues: CAWSEFSGTGSGQFF. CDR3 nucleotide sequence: TGTGCCTGGAGTGAGTTTAGCGGGACCGGTAGCGGGCAGTTCTTC.

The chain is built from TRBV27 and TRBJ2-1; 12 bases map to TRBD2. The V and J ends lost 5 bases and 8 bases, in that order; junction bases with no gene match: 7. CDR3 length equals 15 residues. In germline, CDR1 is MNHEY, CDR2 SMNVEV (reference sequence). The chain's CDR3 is CASSTRTSGIDEQFF. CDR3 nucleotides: TGTGCCAGCAGTACCAGGACTAGCGGGATCGATGAGCAGTTCTTC.